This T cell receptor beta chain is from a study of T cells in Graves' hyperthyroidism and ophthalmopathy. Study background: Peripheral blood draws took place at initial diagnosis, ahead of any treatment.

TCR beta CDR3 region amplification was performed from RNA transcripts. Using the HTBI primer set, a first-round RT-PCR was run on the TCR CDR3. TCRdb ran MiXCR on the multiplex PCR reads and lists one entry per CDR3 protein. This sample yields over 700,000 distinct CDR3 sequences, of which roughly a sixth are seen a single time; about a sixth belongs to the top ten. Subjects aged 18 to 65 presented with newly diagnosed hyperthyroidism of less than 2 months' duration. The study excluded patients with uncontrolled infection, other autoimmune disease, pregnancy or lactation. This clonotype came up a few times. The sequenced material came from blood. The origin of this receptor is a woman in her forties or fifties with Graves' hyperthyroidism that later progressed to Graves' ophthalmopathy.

CDR3 in DNA: TGTGCCAGCAGCTTAGCCACAGTCACTGAAGCTTTCTTT. The encoded protein is CASSLATVTEAFF. V usage is TRBV7-8 and J usage is TRBJ1-1, with D unresolved. CDR1 and CDR2 from the germline V gene are SGHVS and FQNEAQ. The V gene lost 0 bases and the J gene lost 4 bases, with 6 bases spanning the gap. The CDR3 is made up of 13 amino acids.